The rows below give T cell receptor beta chains drawn from one sample of a study of T cells in localized non-small cell lung cancer. The assay was immunoSEQ multiplex PCR, and TCRdb's table has in-frame clones only and misses some. The sample includes around 23,000 clones, 90% of them seen just once. The sequencing used peripheral blood, collected before any cancer treatment. These receptors all stem from a woman aged 40-70 years with stage I lung adenocarcinoma. CDR3s leave out the opening cysteine and the closing phenylalanine or tryptophan. Fields, in order: CDR3 length, V gene, CDR3 protein.

13 | TRBV28 | ASSGTGELPNEQY
14 | TRBV7-8 | ASSLAPAISNQPQH
14 | TRBV21-1 | ASSKRVTGTNEKLF
13 | TRBV28 | ASRPTSGNTGELF
14 | TRBV27 | ASSLARQTTNYGYT
10 | TRBV7-9 | ASLSSYNEQF
14 | TRBV9 | ASSLEGGGPTDTQY
13 | TRBV11-2 | ASSSVSGRENEQY
14 | TRBV5-8 | ASSLGRGGYTGELF
12 | TRBV5-6 | ASSFPRGADEQY
13 | TRBV7-2 | ASRERGGIIYEQY
13 | TRBV7-2 | ASSLGGNRNQPQH
10 | TRBV10-1 | ASQGQGEKLF
13 | TRBV16 | ASSQSGGVNWPQH
12 | TRBV7-2 | ASSSLRLSNEQF
11 | TRBV7-8 | ASSPRSTLRAF
14 | TRBV7-6 | ASSLAPQGGYNEQF
16 | TRBV4-3 | ASSQDGSAVGGEHEQY
15 | TRBV18 | ASSPQGLPLGKNIQY
12 | TRBV28 | ASSGADYIYEQY
11 | TRBV6-6 | ASRTGPNTEAF
10 | TRBV30 | AWSVQAYEQY
12 | TRBV29-1 | SVAGTGDTGELF
13 | TRBV28 | ASEVAGGFADTQY
14 | TRBV19 | ASSIVAGFSYNEQF
15 | TRBV7-9 | ASSRLGTGGWSGEQF
12 | TRBV5-5 | ASSYTVMNTEAF
12 | TRBV30 | AWMGGVGTGELF
13 | TRBV28 | ASTLTSGIVNEQF
12 | TRBV18 | ASSPGTAGNTIY
14 | TRBV7-8 | ASSPLLQGNDYEQY
14 | TRBV2 | ASRGQGANSNQPQH
11 | TRBV5-1 | ASSLNQNYGYT
14 | TRBV9 | ASSVASGSWLETQY
9 | TRBV20-1 | SVGNQETQY
9 | TRBV28 | ASSFVETQY
16 | TRBV9 | ASSSLGLAGVGTGELF
13 | TRBV28 | ASSAPGAGVKTQY
9 | TRBV27 | ASGEPGEQF
11 | TRBV30 | AWSSQDSYEQY
12 | TRBV5-1 | ASSVTGGLNEQF
13 | TRBV7-9 | ASSLELAEHNEQF
15 | TRBV27 | ASSFLGTRREMIEQY
11 | TRBV11-1 | ASSLRLVYEQY
14 | TRBV28 | ASSFGPHSSNQPQH